This paragraph covers one TCR beta chain sequence. Its target is unknown. The data originate from a study of tissue T cells after allogeneic stem cell transplantation. Overall study context: Several unmodified and three CD34-selected T-cell-depleted grafts went to graft-versus-host disease patients.

Trimming pared 5 bases from V and 7 bases from J, leaving 14 bases between. The CDR3 spans 14 residues. In germline, CDR1 is SGHAT, CDR2 FQNNGV. Generated by immunoSEQ multiplex PCR, the TCRdb table keeps only in-frame clones and is missing some. The data contain tens of thousands of clones, around 90% of them seen just once; the ten biggest clones take up approximately 3.6%. General study points: Within patients, tissue anatomy strongly shaped TCR repertoire composition. Some tissue clones might be persisting host cells; their alloreactivity or antigen specificity was not determined.

This clonotype was sampled from a woman aged 35 to 75 who later had graft-versus-host disease after an allogeneic stem cell transplant. The chain links TRBV11-2 to TRBJ2-2; D call uncertain. The specimen was blood, collected before transplantation. The CDR3 loop reads CASSPVFSIGELFF. The CDR3 nucleotides are TGTGCCAGCAGCCCCGTTTTTTCGATCGGGGAGCTGTTTTTT.